This entry features one T cell receptor beta chain sequence. The data are from a study of blood T cell repertoires in COVID-19. As for the study in general: PBMCs, B-cell-depleted T cells, or T cells were the source of the cDNA or gDNA that made up the material.

Sequencing used immunoSEQ multiplex PCR; TCRdb keeps in-frame clones, though not all of them. The sample contains 150,000 to 200,000 clones, approximately 86% of which appear only once. From germline, CDR1 is MNHNS and CDR2 SASEGT. Trimming removed 3 bases from V and 5 bases from J, with 10 bases in between. The CDR3 totals 13 residues. The V and J genes are TRBV6-1 and TRBJ1-2; tentative D call: TRBD1 (5 bases). The clonotype comes from a man aged 70 or older with acute or convalescent COVID-19. Sequencing was performed on peripheral blood. The CDR3 loop is CASSEGRAYGYTF. CDR3 coding DNA: TGTGCCAGCAGTGAGGGCAGGGCATATGGCTACACCTTC.